The present entry profiles one TCR beta chain with its context. CDR1 MNHNS and CDR2 SASEGT come from the germline V gene. The CDR3 is 15 amino acids. V was pared by 3 bases and J by 4 bases, with 12 bases between. The source of the sample is a study of control samples from healthy donors and cancer patients. Generated by immunoSEQ multiplex PCR, the TCRdb table keeps only in-frame clones and is missing some. The table shows roughly 100,000 clones, with about 91% occurring only once. This TCR derives from a woman under 30 in good health. The chain uses TRBV6-1 and TRBJ1-4; D is unresolved. Sequenced input: blood. The CDR3, as DNA: TGTGCCAGCAGTGATCCCCCGACGGGTAATGAAAAACTGTTTTTT. Its translation: CASSDPPTGNEKLFF.